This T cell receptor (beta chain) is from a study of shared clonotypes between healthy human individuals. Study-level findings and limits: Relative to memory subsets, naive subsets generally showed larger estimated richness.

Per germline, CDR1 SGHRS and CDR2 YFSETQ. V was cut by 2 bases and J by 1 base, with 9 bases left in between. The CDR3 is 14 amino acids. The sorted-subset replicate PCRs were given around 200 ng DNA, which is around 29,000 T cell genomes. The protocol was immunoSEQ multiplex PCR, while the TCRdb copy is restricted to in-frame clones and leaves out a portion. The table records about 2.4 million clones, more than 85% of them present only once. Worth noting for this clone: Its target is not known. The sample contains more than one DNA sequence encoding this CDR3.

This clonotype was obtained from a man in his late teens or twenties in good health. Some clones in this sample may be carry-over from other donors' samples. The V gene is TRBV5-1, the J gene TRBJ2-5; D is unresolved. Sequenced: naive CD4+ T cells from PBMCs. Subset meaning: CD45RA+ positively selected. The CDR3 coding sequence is TGCGCCAGCAGCTTCGGCCAGATCCAAGAGACCCAGTACTTC. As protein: CASSFGQIQETQYF.